One and the same sample provided the 22 T cell receptor beta chains below, sequenced in a study of T cell clones after liver transplantation. Some clones are missing from TCRdb's copy, which holds only in-frame ones; the method was immunoSEQ multiplex PCR. The table has about 68,000 clones, over 90% seen once; the top ten hold roughly 0.9%. The source material was CD4+ T cells from blood, sampled roughly 25 months after liver transplant. The receptors derive from a human patient who received a liver transplant. T cells may partly derive from the graft donor.

The chain recombines TRBV19 with TRBJ2-6, with D maybe TRBD2 (5 bases). The V gene's germline CDR1 is LNHDA and CDR2 SQIVND (reference sequence). This CDR3 is 15 amino acids long. V gave up 2 bases and J gave up 4 bases, with 9 bases separating them. In nucleotides, the CDR3 is TGTGCCAGTAGTATATGGGGAGCGGGGGCCAACGTCCTGACTTTC. Amino acids: CASSIWGAGANVLTF.

The chain links TRBV2 to TRBJ1-5; 8 bases line up with TRBD1. The CDR3 is made up of 21 amino acids. In germline, CDR1 is SNHLY, CDR2 FYNNEI. V dropped 0 bases and J dropped 0; count of bases not matched to a gene: 16. The CDR3, as DNA: TGTGCCAGCAGTGAAGCCCGATGGACAGGGACTAAACCCTATAGCAATCAGCCCCAGCATTTT. The encoded protein is CASSEARWTGTKPYSNQPQHF.

This rearrangement joins TRBV14 to TRBJ1-6; D uncertain. V lost 1 base and J 10 bases, leaving 11 bases between the germline ends. This CDR3 is 14 amino acids long. Per germline, CDR1 SGHDN and CDR2 FVKESK. This chain's CDR3 is CASSQGREYSPLHF. For the CDR3, the DNA is TGTGCCAGCAGCCAAGGGCGAGAATACTCACCCCTCCACTTT.

This rearrangement joins TRBV28 to TRBJ2-3, with 12 bases lining up with TRBD2. Looked up from germline, CDR1 is MDHEN and CDR2 is SYDVKM. The CDR3 has 15 amino acids. The V gene end was trimmed by 8 bases and the J gene end by 4 bases; junction bases not matched to a gene: 7. The CDR3 is CASAARLAGADTQYF. The CDR3 DNA sequence: TGTGCCAGCGCCGCAAGACTAGCGGGGGCAGATACGCAGTATTTT.

CDR3 sequence (DNA): TGTGCCAGCAGCCCGCCGACAGGGGGCTCTGCTGAAGCTTTCTTT. It yields the protein CASSPPTGGSAEAFF. This chain links TRBV6-1 with TRBJ1-1; TRBD1 matches at 10 bases. CDR1 is MNHNS and CDR2 is SASEGT in the germline V gene. With V trimmed by 6 bases and J by 6 bases, 10 bases remained unmatched. There are 15 residues in the CDR3.

The J gene is TRBJ2-3, the V gene TRBV5-6; D unresolved. Germline V gives CDR1 SGHDT, CDR2 YYEEEE. The germline V and J ends were trimmed by 4 bases and 0 bases, with 12 bases remaining between them. CDR3 size: 15 residues. The CDR3 nucleotides are TGTGCCAGCAGCCCCCTTATGTCGAGCACAGATACGCAGTATTTT. It yields the protein CASSPLMSSTDTQYF.

The V call is TRBV5-1, the J call TRBJ2-3, with TRBD1 identical over 7 bases. Germline-derived CDR1 and CDR2 are SGHRS and YFSETQ. The CDR3 runs to 14 residues. The ends lost 4 bases at V and 0 bases at J; junction bases unmatched: 2. The CDR3 DNA reads as TGCGCCAGCAGCACAGGGGACAGCACAGATACGCAGTATTTT. Translated: CASSTGDSTDTQYF.

V is TRBV6-5 and J is TRBJ2-2; a possible D gene is TRBD1 (5 bases). The CDR3 totals 14 residues. Trimming removed 8 bases from V and 0 bases from J, with 10 bases in between. CDR1 is MNHEY, CDR2 SVGAGI, per germline. The CDR3 DNA follows: TGTGCCAGCCGACAGAGATCGAACACCGGGGAGCTGTTTTTT. Translation: CASRQRSNTGELFF.

The chain joins TRBV27 to TRBJ2-5; D gene unclear. The CDR3 has 12 amino acids. Between the trimmed V and J ends, which lost 6 bases and 5 bases, there was a span of 10 bases. Germline lookup yields CDR1 MNHEY and CDR2 SMNVEV (reference sequence). CDR3 nucleotide sequence: TGTGCCAGCAGCCGGGTTGGGGAGACCCAGTACTTC. As protein: CASSRVGETQYF.

The chain is built from TRBV29-1 and TRBJ2-3; 12 bases map to TRBD2. The CDR3 covers 14 residues. V was clipped by 7 bases and J by 6 bases; unmatched bases: 8. Germline V gives CDR1 SQVTM, CDR2 ANQGSEA. CDR3: CSGKLAGGRDTQYF. In nucleotides, the CDR3 is TGCAGCGGAAAACTAGCGGGAGGCCGGGATACGCAGTATTTT.

The J gene is TRBJ2-1, the V gene TRBV28; D is possibly TRBD1 (6 bases). V lost 6 bases and J 7 bases, leaving 13 bases between the germline ends. This CDR3 is 13 amino acids long. In germline, CDR1 is MDHEN, CDR2 SYDVKM. The CDR3 reads CASSFTGYNEQFF. The DNA for the CDR3 is TGTGCCAGCAGCTTCACAGGGTATAATGAGCAGTTCTTC.

V and J are TRBV18 and TRBJ2-7, with 7 nucleotides matching TRBD2. Germline assignment: CDR1 KGHSH and CDR2 LQKENI. J was trimmed by 5 bases and V by 0 bases; bases with no gene match: 7. CDR3 length: 15 residues. In DNA form, the CDR3 reads TGTGCCAGCTCACCACCCAGCGGGACCCCCCACGAGCAGTACTTC. It specifies CASSPPSGTPHEQYF.

J is TRBJ1-1 and V is TRBV5-1, with D unresolved. The V and J ends lost 0 bases and 5 bases respectively, with 11 bases between them. There are 14 residues in the CDR3. Germline CDR1 SGHRS, CDR2 YFSETQ. Here the CDR3 reads CASSLALRTTEAFF. The CDR3, as DNA: TGCGCCAGCAGCTTGGCACTTCGGACTACTGAAGCTTTCTTT. Using reference TRBV5-1 and TRBJ1-1 for the parts outside the CDR3, the full variable domain is KAGVTQTPRYLIKTRGQQVTLSCSPISGHRSVSWYQQTPGQGLQFLFEYFSETQRNKGNFPGRFSGRQFSNSRSEMNVSTLELGDSALYLCASSLALRTTEAFFGQGTRLTVV.

This sequence joins TRBV9 and TRBJ1-1; D unresolved. Germline V gene sequence: CDR1 SGDLS, CDR2 YYNGEE. CDR3 size: 13 residues. Trimming shortened V by 0 bases and J by 4 bases, and 7 bases separated the two germline ends. In DNA form, the CDR3 reads TGTGCCAGCAGCGTAGCGGGGTCCACTGAAGCTTTCTTT. Its protein product is CASSVAGSTEAFF.

The gene calls are TRBV5-1 and TRBJ2-1; 12 nucleotides line up with TRBD2. CDR3 length: 15 amino acids. Germline CDR1 SGHRS, CDR2 YFSETQ. V was clipped by 4 bases and J by 8 bases; unmatched bases: 7. The CDR3 loop reads CASSRLAGGPDEQFF. CDR3 DNA sequence: TGCGCCAGCAGCCGTCTAGCGGGAGGGCCCGATGAGCAGTTCTTC.

This rearrangement joins TRBV6-5 to TRBJ2-3; no clear D. The germline CDR1 and CDR2 sequences are MNHEY and SVGAGI. Trimming pared 5 bases from V and 0 bases from J, leaving 9 bases between. The CDR3 is 14 residues long. The CDR3 nucleotides are TGTGCCAGCAGTCATCTCGACAGCACAGATACGCAGTATTTT. Its translation: CASSHLDSTDTQYF.

The chain employs TRBV2 and TRBJ2-1, with TRBD2 identical over 8 bases. The CDR3 runs to 14 residues. Per germline, CDR1 SNHLY and CDR2 FYNNEI. J lost 3 bases, V lost 3 bases, and 1 base had no gene match. The CDR3 sequence is CASSEGLVYNEQFF. The CDR3, as DNA: TGTGCCAGCAGTGAGGGACTAGTCTACAATGAGCAGTTCTTC.

The chain combines TRBV6-5 with TRBJ2-1; no firm D call. The ends were cut back, 6 bases at V and 5 bases at J, with 11 bases in the middle. Germline assignment: CDR1 MNHEY and CDR2 SVGAGI. This CDR3 is built from 13 residues. Here the CDR3 DNA reads TGTGCCAGCAGGAACCCCCTCAACAATGAGCAGTTCTTC. This translates into CASRNPLNNEQFF.

The chain employs TRBV10-2 and TRBJ1-1; maybe TRBD1 (5 bases). Trimming took off 0 bases at V and 4 bases at J, with 9 bases between the two ends. Germline V gene lookup returns CDR1 WSHSY and CDR2 SAAADI. CDR3 size: 14 residues. The CDR3 region is CASSESGGGTEAFF. The CDR3 nucleotides read TGCGCCAGCAGTGAGTCCGGGGGTGGCACTGAAGCTTTCTTT.

The chain uses TRBV5-6 and TRBJ2-5, with D possibly matching TRBD2 (6 bases). Germline CDR1 SGHDT, CDR2 YYEEEE. CDR3 length equals 14 residues. V was pared by 5 bases and J by 5 bases, with 16 bases between. In nucleotides, the CDR3 is TGTGCCAGCAGGGGACCGGGGGTTTGGGAGACCCAGTACTTC. Translating it yields CASRGPGVWETQYF. Using reference TRBV5-6 and TRBJ2-5 for the parts outside the CDR3, the full variable domain is DAGVTQSPTHLIKTRGQQVTLRCSPKSGHDTVSWYQQALGQGPQFIFQYYEEEERQRGNFPDRFSGHQFPNYSSELNVNALLLGDSALYLCASRGPGVWETQYFGPGTRLLVL.

CDR3 region: CASSSPGQDNEKLFF. The CDR3 DNA is TGTGCCAGCAGCTCACCGGGACAGGATAATGAAAAACTGTTTTTT. V usage is TRBV5-4 and J usage is TRBJ1-4; 8 nucleotides align to TRBD1. CDR3 length equals 15 residues. V gave up 3 bases and J gave up 4 bases; unmatched junction bases: 5. Germline values: CDR1 SGHNT, CDR2 YYREEE (reference sequence).

The chain employs TRBV28 and TRBJ1-2; a possible D gene is TRBD1 (6 bases). V was clipped by 2 bases and J by 5 bases, with 21 bases between them. The CDR3 totals 17 residues. Germline CDR1 MDHEN, CDR2 SYDVKM. The CDR3: CASSLIGAGATGYGYTF. CDR3 DNA: TGTGCCAGCAGTTTAATAGGAGCAGGGGCAACGGGATATGGCTACACCTTC.